The 18 T cell receptor beta chains below were found in one sample sequenced in a study of early T cells in non-severe SARS-CoV-2 infection. MiXCR was run by TCRdb on the 5' RACE reads, yielding one entry per CDR3 protein. The sample shows 59,000 or so distinct CDR3 sequences, over 10% of them seen only once. The sequencing here drew on whole blood, taken at baseline. These receptors originate from an adult who was a healthcare worker with PCR-confirmed SARS-CoV-2 infection or an uninfected control (not recorded which).

This clonotype was found a few times. The chain uses TRBV27 and TRBJ1-1; no reliable D call. The CDR3 loop spans 14 amino acids. Trimming removed 6 bases from V and 3 bases from J, with 14 bases in between. CDR1 MNHEY and CDR2 SMNVEV come from the germline V gene (reference sequence). The CDR3 sequence is CASRQSLSYTEAFF. The CDR3 DNA follows: TGTGCCAGCAGGCAGAGTCTGTCATACACTGAAGCTTTCTTT.

This chain links TRBV5-1 with TRBJ2-6; 15 positions match TRBD2. Losses at the gene ends were 4 bases for V and 0 bases for J; bases not matched to a gene: 8. The CDR3 totals 20 residues. Germline loops: CDR1 SGHRS, CDR2 YFSETQ. The CDR3 loop is CASSPGTSGGLSSGANVLTF. CDR3 coding DNA: TGCGCCAGCAGCCCAGGGACTAGCGGGGGGCTAAGCTCTGGGGCCAACGTCCTGACTTTC.

Only a few counts were recorded for this clonotype. The rearrangement links TRBV18 to TRBJ1-1; tentative D call: TRBD1 (5 bases). CDR1 and CDR2 from the germline V gene are KGHSH and LQKENI. The CDR3 consists of 14 residues. V dropped 3 bases and J dropped 2 bases, with 10 bases sitting between them. CDR3: CASSPGLANTEAFF. CDR3 coding DNA: TGTGCCAGCTCACCGGGACTGGCTAACACTGAAGCTTTCTTT.

The sample holds a few counts of this clonotype. The J gene is TRBJ2-3, the V gene TRBV20-1, with 11 bases lining up with TRBD2. The CDR3 length is 14 residues. V was pared by 7 bases and J by 6 bases, with 9 bases of the junction left unmatched. The germline gives CDR1 DFQATT, CDR2 SNEGSKA (reference sequence). The CDR3 reads CSVRLAGTGDTQYF. For the CDR3, the DNA is TGCAGTGTAAGACTAGCGGGGACCGGGGATACGCAGTATTTT.

In this sample, this clonotype turned up a few times. The chain is built from TRBV19 and TRBJ1-5; 8 bases are shared with TRBD1. Germline V lookup: CDR1 LNHDA, CDR2 SQIVND (reference sequence). The V gene end was trimmed by 4 bases and the J gene end by 1 base; junction bases not matched to a gene: 3. This CDR3 has 15 amino acids. CDR3 sequence: CASSRQGKSNQPQHF. DNA of the CDR3: TGTGCCAGTAGTAGACAGGGGAAGAGCAATCAGCCCCAGCATTTT.

This clonotype was counted between two and nine times. The chain couples TRBV10-1 to TRBJ1-6, with 11 bases fitting TRBD1. The CDR3 is 15 residues long. V shed 5 bases and J 7 bases; nucleotides not matched to a gene: 4. Germline lookup yields CDR1 WNHNN and CDR2 SYGVQD (reference sequence). CDR3 sequence (DNA): TGCGCCAGCAGTCAAGGGACAGGGGGAAATTCACCCCTCCACTTT. This gives the protein CASSQGTGGNSPLHF.

This clonotype appeared a single time. The chain is built from TRBV7-8 and TRBJ1-2; 9 bases match TRBD1. Germline CDR1 reads SGHVS; CDR2 reads FQNEAQ. After removal of 5 bases from V and 1 base from J, the junction contained 5 bases not matched to a gene. The length of the CDR3 is 15 residues. CDR3 sequence: CASSPRQGDNYGYTF. The CDR3 DNA sequence: TGTGCCAGCAGCCCCCGACAGGGGGATAACTATGGCTACACCTTC.

This clonotype was seen a handful of times. V gene TRBV5-1 combines with J gene TRBJ1-1; D remains ambiguous. Trimming stripped 3 bases from V and 3 bases from J, with 12 bases between. The CDR3 has 14 amino acids. Germline assignment: CDR1 SGHRS and CDR2 YFSETQ. The CDR3 nucleotides read TGCGCCAGCAGCTACGAGGGCCGAGACACTGAAGCTTTCTTT. This translates into CASSYEGRDTEAFF. The entire variable domain, with the rest obtained from reference TRBV5-1 and TRBJ1-1, is as follows: KAGVTQTPRYLIKTRGQQVTLSCSPISGHRSVSWYQQTPGQGLQFLFEYFSETQRNKGNFPGRFSGRQFSNSRSEMNVSTLELGDSALYLCASSYEGRDTEAFFGQGTRLTVV.

The table lists this clonotype with many counts. This rearrangement joins TRBV5-1 to TRBJ2-1; D not resolved. The CDR3 runs 14 residues. Trimming removed 0 bases at V and 4 bases at J, with 8 bases between. Germline values: CDR1 SGHRS, CDR2 YFSETQ. CDR3 region: CASSLEGRYNEQFF. Written as DNA, the CDR3 is TGCGCCAGCAGCTTGGAGGGCCGATACAATGAGCAGTTCTTC.

This chain joins TRBV29-1 and TRBJ2-1; D is ambiguous. V was cut by 0 bases and J by 9 bases, with 12 bases left in between. Germline CDR1 is SQVTM and CDR2 is ANQGSEA. This CDR3 is built from 13 residues. The CDR3 is CSVEDRKEIEQFF. The CDR3 region has the DNA TGCAGCGTTGAAGATCGTAAGGAAATTGAGCAGTTCTTC.

The rearrangement uses TRBV28 and TRBJ2-4; D may be TRBD2 (6 bases). V lost 5 bases and J lost 4, with 15 bases in between. Germline V gene lookup returns CDR1 MDHEN and CDR2 SYDVKM. This CDR3 spans 15 amino acids. CDR3 sequence reads: CASSPDRDSKNIQYF. The CDR3 bases are TGTGCCAGCAGTCCAGACCGGGACTCTAAAAACATTCAGTACTTC.

The chain carries TRBV28 and TRBJ2-2; 9 bases line up with TRBD1. The germline V gene has CDR1 MDHEN and CDR2 SYDVKM. CDR3 size: 16 residues. The J segment lost 7 bases and the V segment lost 4 bases, leaving 10 bases of the junction unmatched. This CDR3 is CASSSRDRVIIGELFF. CDR3 nucleotides: TGTGCCAGCAGTTCCCGGGACAGGGTAATAATCGGGGAGCTGTTTTTT.

The chain joins TRBV11-2 to TRBJ2-7; D is uncertain. Germline V gene data show CDR1 as SGHAT and CDR2 as FQNNGV. There are 13 residues in the CDR3. V gave up 0 bases and J gave up 2 bases, with 5 bases separating them. The CDR3, as DNA: TGTGCCAGCAGCTTAGAGGGAACCTACGAGCAGTACTTC. Translating gives CASSLEGTYEQYF. Full variable domain (remainder filled in from reference TRBV11-2 and TRBJ2-7): EAGVAQSPRYKIIEKRQSVAFWCNPISGHATLYWYQQILGQGPKLLIQFQNNGVVDDSQLPKDRFSAERLKGVDSTLKIQPAKLEDSAVYLCASSLEGTYEQYFGPGTRLTVT.

The chain has TRBV5-4 and TRBJ2-1, with 12 bases lining up with TRBD2. Germline-derived CDR1 and CDR2 are SGHNT and YYREEE (reference sequence). The trim removed 3 bases at V and 7 bases at J, leaving 5 bases unmatched. The CDR3 has 15 residues. In nucleotides, the CDR3 is TGTGCCAGCAGCTCTAGCGGGAGGGCCGGAAATGAGCAGTTCTTC. Translation: CASSSSGRAGNEQFF.

This clonotype was found a few times. This chain uses TRBV12-3 or TRBV12-4 with TRBJ1-2; tentative D call: TRBD1 (6 bases). With 6 bases removed from V and 8 bases from J, the gap between germline ends came to 22 bases. There are 15 residues in the CDR3. DNA for the CDR3: TGTGCCAGCAGCACCGGGAAAGGGCAAGGGGGAGGCTACACCTTC. As protein: CASSTGKGQGGGYTF.

This clonotype has just a few counts. The chain combines TRBV7-6 with TRBJ2-3, with 9 bases fitting TRBD2. Germline V gene sequence: CDR1 SGHVS, CDR2 FNYEAQ. With V trimmed by 5 bases and J by 4 bases, 4 bases remained unmatched. This CDR3 spans 14 amino acids. CDR3 sequence reads: CASSPAGGADTQYF. DNA of the CDR3: TGTGCCAGCAGCCCAGCGGGGGGAGCAGATACGCAGTATTTT.

This clonotype has a count of ten or more. The CDR3 DNA is TGTGCTAGTGGTTTGGTAAGGGACATTCAGTACTTC. This translates into CASGLVRDIQYF. This chain uses TRBV12-5 with TRBJ2-4; the D is unclear. The CDR3 length is 12 residues. V was pared by 0 bases and J by 8 bases, with 5 bases between. CDR1 and CDR2 (germline): LGHNT, FRNRAP.

The genes are TRBV12-3 or TRBV12-4 and TRBJ1-4; D not resolved. This CDR3 comprises 14 residues. V was clipped by 2 bases and J by 5 bases, with 9 bases between them. The CDR3 region has the DNA TGTGCCAGCAGTTTAAGGCCCTCGAATGAAAAACTGTTTTTT. Translation: CASSLRPSNEKLFF.